This T cell receptor beta chain was sequenced during a study of Ad26.COV2.S vaccination and SARS-CoV-2 variants. About the study: In the study, Ad26.COV2.S was injected intramuscularly once, or twice 56 days apart. General study points: Vaccine and placebo recipients had comparable breadth of non-spike TCRs. Substantial breadth in spike-specific CD8+ and CD4+ T cell responses was reportedly seen after vaccination.

Produced via immunoSEQ multiplex PCR; TCRdb's table is partial and in-frame only. The table records some 290,000 clones, about 86% of them present only once. Stated treatment: around 19 received Ad26.COV2.S at low or high dose, single or two shots; about five received placebo; per-sample allocation not given. The samples date from day 63 after the first vaccine or placebo injection. An adult aged 18-55 years in Boston served as the donor. As regards this clone: The antigen is not known.

V lost 0 bases and J 7 bases, leaving 5 bases between the germline ends. Germline-derived CDR1 and CDR2 are SGDLS and YYNGEE. The CDR3 totals 13 residues. The sample here was peripheral blood, taken in a trial of Ad26.COV2.S vaccine versus placebo. The origin of this receptor is a person aged 18-60 years who received the Ad26.COV2.S COVID-19 vaccine or a placebo. The V and J genes are TRBV9 and TRBJ1-6; D is unclear. The CDR3 loop reads CASSVDWNSPLHF. The DNA of the CDR3 is TGTGCCAGCAGCGTAGATTGGAATTCACCCCTCCACTTT.